The 3 T cell receptor beta chains below all came from one sample that was sequenced in a study of T cell clonality in common variable immunodeficiency. Study-level results: Reportedly, TCR beta sequences from common variable immunodeficiency showed fewer deletions and N-nucleotide insertions.

For these receptors, no antigen is known. Sequenced by immunoSEQ multiplex PCR; TCRdb stores in-frame clones only, minus some. There are about 11,000 clones in the sample, none observed a single time. Sequencing used peripheral blood mononuclear cells. Receptor source: a human donor with common variable immunodeficiency.

Here the CDR3 reads CSAHRYQETQYF. CDR3 DNA (partial): TGCAGTGCTCACCGGTACCAAGAGACC. This rearrangement joins TRBV20-1 to TRBJ2-5; D unclear. The read halts 3 residues ahead of the CDR3 end, with the missing end drawn from the germline J gene. The CDR3 consists of 12 residues. V was pared by 5 bases and J by 0 bases, with 7 bases between. Germline CDR1 and CDR2: DFQATT and SNEGSKA (reference sequence).

This clone turned up a few times. The read ends 3 residues before the CDR3 terminus; that terminus is restored from the germline J gene. The rearrangement joins TRBV14 to TRBJ2-7, with TRBD2 identical over 9 bases. This CDR3 has 14 residues. The germline V gene has CDR1 SGHDN and CDR2 FVKESK. V gave up 5 bases and J gave up 6 bases; unmatched junction bases: 8. This chain's CDR3 is CASSGREGLSEQYF. The CDR3 DNA, read in part, is TGTGCCAGCAGCGGGCGGGAGGGCCTGTCCGAG.

Turning to this clone: The CDR3 end is not reached by the read, which stops 3 residues before it; the germline J gene fills it in. This rearrangement joins TRBV23-1 to TRBJ2-1, with TRBD2 as a possible D gene (6 bases). TRBV23-1 is given ORF status, its function remaining uncertain. Trimming took 6 bases from V and 8 from J, leaving 20 bases between them. The CDR3 loop spans 15 amino acids. The covered CDR3 bases are TGCGCCAGCAGCCTACAAGGGACTGGAATGGATGAG. Translation: CASSLQGTGMDE. From start to end, the CDR3 is CASSLQGTGMDEQFF.